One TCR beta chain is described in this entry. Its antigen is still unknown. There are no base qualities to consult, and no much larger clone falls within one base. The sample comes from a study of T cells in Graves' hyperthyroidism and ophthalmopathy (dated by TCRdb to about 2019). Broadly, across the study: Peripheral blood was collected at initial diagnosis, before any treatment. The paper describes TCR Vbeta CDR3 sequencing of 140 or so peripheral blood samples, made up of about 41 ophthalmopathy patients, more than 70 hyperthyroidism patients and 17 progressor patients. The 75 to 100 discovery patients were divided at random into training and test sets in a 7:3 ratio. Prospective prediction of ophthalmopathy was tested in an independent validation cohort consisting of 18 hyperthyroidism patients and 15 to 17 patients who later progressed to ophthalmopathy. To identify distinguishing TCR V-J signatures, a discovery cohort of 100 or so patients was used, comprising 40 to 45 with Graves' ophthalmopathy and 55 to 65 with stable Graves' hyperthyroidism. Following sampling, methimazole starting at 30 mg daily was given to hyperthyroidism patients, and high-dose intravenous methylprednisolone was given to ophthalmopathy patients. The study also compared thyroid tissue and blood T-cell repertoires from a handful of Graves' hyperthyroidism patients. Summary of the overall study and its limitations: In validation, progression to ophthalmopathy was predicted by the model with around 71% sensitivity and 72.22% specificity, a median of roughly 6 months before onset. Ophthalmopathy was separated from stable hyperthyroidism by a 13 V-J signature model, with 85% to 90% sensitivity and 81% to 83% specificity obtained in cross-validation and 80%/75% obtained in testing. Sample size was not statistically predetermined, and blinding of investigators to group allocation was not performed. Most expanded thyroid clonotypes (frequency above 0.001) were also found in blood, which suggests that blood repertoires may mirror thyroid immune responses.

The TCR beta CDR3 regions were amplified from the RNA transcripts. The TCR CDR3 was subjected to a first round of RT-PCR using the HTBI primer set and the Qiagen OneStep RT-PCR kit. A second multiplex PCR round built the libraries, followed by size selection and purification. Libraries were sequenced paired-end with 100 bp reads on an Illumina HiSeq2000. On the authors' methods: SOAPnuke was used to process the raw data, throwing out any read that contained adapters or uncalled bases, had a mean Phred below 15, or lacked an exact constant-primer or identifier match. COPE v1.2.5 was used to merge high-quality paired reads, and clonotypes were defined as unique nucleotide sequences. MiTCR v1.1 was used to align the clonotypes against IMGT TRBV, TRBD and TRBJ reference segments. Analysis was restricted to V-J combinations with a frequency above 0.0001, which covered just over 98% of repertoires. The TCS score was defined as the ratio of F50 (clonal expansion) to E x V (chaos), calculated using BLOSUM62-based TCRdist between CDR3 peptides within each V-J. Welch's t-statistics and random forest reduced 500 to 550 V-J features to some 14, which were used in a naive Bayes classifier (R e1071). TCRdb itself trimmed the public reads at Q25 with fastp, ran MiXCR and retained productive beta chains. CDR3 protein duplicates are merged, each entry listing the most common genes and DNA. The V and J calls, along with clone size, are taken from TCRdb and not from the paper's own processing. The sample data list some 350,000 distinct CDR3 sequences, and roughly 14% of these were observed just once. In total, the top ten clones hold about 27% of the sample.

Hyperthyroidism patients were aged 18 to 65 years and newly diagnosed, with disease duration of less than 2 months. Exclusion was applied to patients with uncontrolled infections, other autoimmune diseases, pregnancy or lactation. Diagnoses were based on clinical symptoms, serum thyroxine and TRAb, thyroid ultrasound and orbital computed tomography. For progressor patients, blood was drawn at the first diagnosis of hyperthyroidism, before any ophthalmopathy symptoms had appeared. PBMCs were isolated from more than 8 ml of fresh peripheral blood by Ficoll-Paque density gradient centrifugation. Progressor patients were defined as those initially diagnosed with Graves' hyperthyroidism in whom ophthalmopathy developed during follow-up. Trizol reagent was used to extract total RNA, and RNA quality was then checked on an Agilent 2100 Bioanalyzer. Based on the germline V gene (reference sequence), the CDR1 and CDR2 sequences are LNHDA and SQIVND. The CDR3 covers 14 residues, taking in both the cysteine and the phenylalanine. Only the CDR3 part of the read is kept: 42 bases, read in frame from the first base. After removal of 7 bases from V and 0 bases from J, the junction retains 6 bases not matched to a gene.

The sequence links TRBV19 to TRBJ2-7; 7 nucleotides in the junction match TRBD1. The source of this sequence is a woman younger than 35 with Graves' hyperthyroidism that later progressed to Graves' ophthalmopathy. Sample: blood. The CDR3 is CASKNRDSSYEQYF. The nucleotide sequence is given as TGTGCCAGTAAAAACCGGGACAGCTCCTACGAGCAGTACTTC.